Below are 5 T cell receptor beta chains sequenced from a single sample in a study of blood T cell repertoires in COVID-19. TCRdb's table, derived via immunoSEQ multiplex PCR, lists solely in-frame clones and lacks some. The data contain approximately 190,000 clones, 80% to 90% of them singletons. The sample was peripheral blood. The receptors originated from a man aged 25 to 40 with active or convalescent COVID-19.

V gene TRBV29-1 combines with J gene TRBJ1-3; 7 nucleotides match TRBD1. This CDR3 spans 13 amino acids. Germline CDR1 SQVTM, CDR2 ANQGSEA. The ends lost 5 bases at V and 2 bases at J; junction bases unmatched: 3. The CDR3 here is CSVQTGPGNTIYF. CDR3 in DNA: TGCAGCGTTCAGACAGGGCCTGGAAACACCATATATTTT.

The CDR3 loop reads CASTLGRVEAFF. DNA for the CDR3: TGTGCCAGCACCCTGGGGAGAGTTGAAGCTTTCTTT. This chain joins TRBV12-3 or TRBV12-4 and TRBJ1-1; D gene uncertain. V lost 7 bases and J lost 7, with 13 bases in between. The CDR3 covers 12 residues.

V gene TRBV19 combines with J gene TRBJ2-7; 8 bases are a match to TRBD1. J lost 2 bases, V lost 1 base, and 1 base had no gene match. Germline lookup yields CDR1 LNHDA and CDR2 SQIVND (reference sequence). This CDR3 is built from 14 residues. CDR3 in DNA: TGTGCCAGTAGTATAGGGGACAGGCCCTACGAGCAGTACGTC. Its translation is CASSIGDRPYEQYV.

The gene calls are TRBV27 and TRBJ2-4; a weak D match, TRBD2 (5 bases). V lost 6 bases and J lost 4, with 19 bases in between. Germline lookup yields CDR1 MNHEY and CDR2 SMNVEV (reference sequence). The CDR3 sequence is 16 residues long. CDR3 DNA sequence: TGTGCCAGCAGCTCTCAAAGTGGACTGAAAAAAAACATTCAGTACTTC. Its translation: CASSSQSGLKKNIQYF.

Notes on this clone: The same CDR3 can be traced to other DNA sequences in this sample. This chain connects TRBV5-1 to TRBJ1-1, with 8 bases fitting TRBD1. The CDR3 has 16 residues. The germline V gene has CDR1 SGHRS and CDR2 YFSETQ. V was clipped by 0 bases and J by 0 bases; unmatched bases: 4. The CDR3 reads CASSLAGTGVNTEAFF. As DNA, the CDR3 is TGCGCCAGCAGCTTGGCCGGGACAGGAGTGAACACTGAAGCTTTCTTT. The whole variable domain, filled in from reference TRBV5-1 and TRBJ1-1, reads KAGVTQTPRYLIKTRGQQVTLSCSPISGHRSVSWYQQTPGQGLQFLFEYFSETQRNKGNFPGRFSGRQFSNSRSEMNVSTLELGDSALYLCASSLAGTGVNTEAFFGQGTRLTVV.